This TCR beta chain comes out of a study of blood T cell repertoires in COVID-19 (dated by TCRdb to the early 2020s). Regarding the study in general: The collaborator samples originated in the United States, Italy and Spain and spanned the acute and convalescent phases of COVID-19. The prospective study material was composed of cDNA or gDNA derived from T cells, B-cell-depleted T cells, or PBMCs. Subjects who had been exposed to COVID-19, were actively infected with it, or had recovered from it provided the deeply sampled blood TCRbeta repertoires that made up the dataset. The repertoires were released in a freely available public database intended as a resource for research on the immune response to SARS-CoV-2. Samples were obtained from the ongoing ImmuneRACE study (first 160 participants) and from 1,000 to 1,500 subjects provided by 6 global collaborators. Sample metadata almost always included a de-identified subject ID, COVID-19 status, age in years and sex. HLA class I and class II types, where available, came from metadata supplied by the sample provider rather than from assay-based typing.

About this clone itself: Its antigen is unknown. No base quality values were provided; no much bigger clone lies one nucleotide off.

TCRbeta CDR3 regions were amplified from genomic DNA using the immunoSEQ Assay, a bias-controlled multiplex PCR. The paper's processing steps were these. The number of nucleated cells in each sample was estimated by amplification of reference gene primers within the assay. Sequence reads were collapsed and filtered to measure the absolute abundance of every unique TCRbeta CDR3 rearrangement. For each sample, productive Simpson clonality was calculated as the square root of Simpson's diversity index across productive rearrangements. TCRdb's version of the immuneACCESS table is confined to in-frame rearrangements and falls short of the full clone set. An unresolved V gene accounts for under half of the shortfall where checked; the remainder is of unknown origin. The DNA was the basis for D and trimming; V, J and clone size are from that table. This sample has approximately 280,000 clones in its table, and about 89% of those were observed once. Approximately 4.2% of the sample comes from the top ten.

Broad study findings and their caveats: Clinical and demographic metadata were provided uncurated, with the amount varying by source and participant.

V was cut back by 1 base and J by 6 bases, leaving a gap of 4 bases between them. Taken from cysteine to phenylalanine, the CDR3 has 11 residues. Only CDR3 DNA remains: 33 bases, in frame from the first base. According to the germline V gene, CDR1 reads SGHDT and CDR2 reads YYEEEE. The collaborating institutions used their own protocols to collect whole blood in K2EDTA tubes. Collaborator samples were shipped for TCRbeta analysis as frozen whole blood, isolated PBMCs, or DNA extracted from either sample type. Material: peripheral blood. The V gene is TRBV5-6 and the J gene is TRBJ1-2; the D gene remains uncertain. This sequence originates from a man aged 35-49 years with acute or convalescent COVID-19. The DNA sequence follows: TGTGCCAGCAGCTTGCGGGATGGCTACACCTTC. This is translated as CASSLRDGYTF.